This TCR beta chain was captured by sequencing in a study of Ad26.COV2.S vaccination and SARS-CoV-2 variants. Background on the study: The study gave Ad26.COV2.S intramuscularly, once or twice 56 days apart. Study-wide findings and caveats: Substantial post-vaccination breadth of spike-specific CD8+ and CD4+ T cell responses was reported.

This clone was detected a few times. The antigen is not known. V was pared by 7 bases and J by 4 bases, with 16 bases between. This CDR3 contains 14 residues. Germline V CDR1 and CDR2: MDHEN, SYDVKM. Treatment defined: over 15 received Ad26.COV2.S at low or high dose, single or two shots; about 5 received placebo; per-sample allocation not given. Sampling occurred on day 63 after the first vaccine or placebo injection. The donor's status was that of an adult aged 18-55 years in Boston. Profiling relied on immunoSEQ multiplex PCR, and the TCRdb table lists in-frame clones only, not all of them. The sample includes about 350,000 clones, about 88% of them seen just once.

This clonotype was sampled from a person between 18 and 60 years old who received the Ad26.COV2.S COVID-19 vaccine or a placebo. The V and J genes are TRBV28 and TRBJ1-1, with D possibly matching TRBD1 (5 bases). The starting material was peripheral blood, obtained in a trial of Ad26.COV2.S vaccine versus placebo. In DNA form, the CDR3 reads TGTGCCAGCACCCTCACGGCAGGGCCCACTGAAGCTTTCTTT. This translates into CASTLTAGPTEAFF.